Following are 23 T cell receptor beta chains from one sample sequenced in a study of prognosis after radiotherapy for stage I lung cancer. Genomic DNA served as the source from which two-round multiplex PCR generated TCR beta CDR3 amplicons. Initially, in first-round PCR, primers specific to each TRBV and TRBJ gene were used. One entry per CDR3 protein results from TCRdb running MiXCR on the multiplex PCR reads. The sample lists approximately 20,000 distinct CDR3 sequences, about a quarter occurring once. The sequenced sample was PBMCs, obtained before or after stereotactic body radiation therapy (not recorded which). Receptors originate from a donor over 45 with non-small cell lung cancer.

This clonotype was recorded at least ten times. The chain uses TRBV6-2 or TRBV6-3 and TRBJ1-2; the D is unclear. The V and J ends lost 2 bases and 2 bases respectively, with 3 bases between them. CDR3 length: 12 residues. The germline gives CDR1 MNHEY, CDR2 SVGEGT. CDR3 residues: CASSYQNYGYTF. Written as DNA, the CDR3 is TGTGCCAGCAGTTACCAAAACTATGGCTACACCTTC.

To note about this clonotype: This likely stems from a read error, as it lies one base from a far larger clone. J is TRBJ2-2 and V is TRBV6-2 or TRBV6-3; possibly TRBD2 for D (6 bases). The CDR3 has 15 residues. In germline, CDR1 is MNHEY, CDR2 SVGEGT. The CDR3 DNA reads as TGTGCCAACAGTCCTAGCGAAGCGAACACCGGGGAGCTGTTTTTT. Its translation is CANSPSEANTGELFF.

As concerns this clonotype: One base away lies a much larger clone, so this may be a sequencing read error. The CDR3 bases are TGTGCCTCCCGGGTGGGACTCCCGAACACTGAAGCTTTCTTT. It specifies CASRVGLPNTEAFF. The chain links TRBV19 to TRBJ1-1; D perhaps matches TRBD1 (5 bases). The CDR3 runs 14 residues. Germline values: CDR1 LNHDA, CDR2 SQIVND (reference sequence). Trimming removed 11 bases from V and 1 base from J, with 17 bases in between.

About this clonotype itself: Just one base apart from a much larger clone, this may be a read error. The rearrangement links TRBV9 to TRBJ1-5; 7 positions agree with TRBD1. This CDR3 is built from 14 residues. With 4 bases clipped from V and 6 bases from J, the junction kept 7 bases outside the gene matches. Germline CDR1 SGDLS, CDR2 YYNGEE. The CDR3, as DNA: TGTGCCAGCAGCCCTGGGGACAGTACTCAGCCCCAGCATTTT. It encodes CASSPGDSTQPQHF. The full variable domain, rest sourced from reference TRBV9 and TRBJ1-5, is DSGVTQTPKHLITATGQRVTLRCSPRSGDLSVYWYQQSLDQGLQFLIQYYNGEERAKGNILERFSAQQFPDLHSELNLSSLELGDSALYFCASSPGDSTQPQHFGDGTRLSIL.

This clonotype came up many times. The J gene is TRBJ1-5, the V gene TRBV2; D not certain. The CDR3 loop spans 14 amino acids. Trimming took 0 bases from V and 6 from J, leaving 9 bases between them. Germline CDR1 is SNHLY and CDR2 is FYNNEI. CDR3 nucleotides: TGTGCCAGCAGTGAAGCGTCGGCAGGTCAGCCCCAGCATTTT. This gives the protein CASSEASAGQPQHF. The variable domain in full, with the rest retrieved from reference TRBV2 and TRBJ1-5, is EPEVTQTPSHQVTQMGQEVILRCVPISNHLYFYWYRQILGQKVEFLVSFYNNEISEKSEIFDDQFSVERPDGSNFTLKIRSTKLEDSAMYFCASSEASAGQPQHFGDGTRLSIL.

At least ten counts were recorded for this clonotype. The chain joins TRBV24-1 to TRBJ2-7, with D uncertain. There are 13 residues in the CDR3. Germline CDR1 KGHDR, CDR2 SFDVKD. Trimming removed 5 bases at V and 0 bases at J, with 7 bases between. CDR3 in DNA: TGTGCCACCAGTGCAGAGGTCTCCTACGAGCAGTACTTC. Translating it yields CATSAEVSYEQYF.

This clonotype has at least ten counts. This chain uses TRBV7-2 with TRBJ1-1; D not certain. V dropped 4 bases and J dropped 1 base, with 13 bases sitting between them. CDR1 SGHTA and CDR2 FQGNSA come from the germline V gene. CDR3 size: 15 residues. CDR3 in DNA: TGTGCCAGCAGCTGGTCGGGAAAGGGGAACACTGAAGCTTTCTTT. It yields the protein CASSWSGKGNTEAFF. Full variable domain (missing parts from reference TRBV7-2 and TRBJ1-1): GAGVSQSPSNKVTEKGKDVELRCDPISGHTALYWYRQSLGQGLEFLIYFQGNSAPDKSGLPSDRFSAERTGGSVSTLTIQRTQQEDSAVYLCASSWSGKGNTEAFFGQGTRLTVV.

This clonotype was detected many times. The CDR3 reads CASSYGTGLNTEAFF. The DNA for the CDR3 is TGTGCCAGCAGTTACGGGACAGGGCTCAACACTGAAGCTTTCTTT. V gene TRBV6-5 combines with J gene TRBJ1-1, with 9 bases identical to TRBD1. The V and J ends lost 2 bases and 2 bases, in that order; junction bases with no gene match: 3. The germline V gene has CDR1 MNHEY and CDR2 SVGAGI. This CDR3 contains 15 residues.

This clonotype was counted at least ten times. The chain links TRBV6-2 or TRBV6-3 to TRBJ2-2; TRBD1 matches 8 bases. Germline lookup yields CDR1 MNHEY and CDR2 SVGEGT. Germline trimming cut 5 bases from V and 6 bases from J; bases unmatched to any gene: 2. The CDR3 length is 13 residues. Here the CDR3 reads CASSEQGAGELFF. CDR3 sequence (DNA): TGTGCCAGCAGTGAACAGGGGGCCGGGGAGCTGTTTTTT.

This clonotype was detected ten times or more. The V call is TRBV7-2, the J call TRBJ1-1; D possibly corresponds to TRBD1 (6 bases). The CDR3 sequence is 12 residues long. Germline values: CDR1 SGHTA, CDR2 FQGNSA. The V gene lost 5 bases and the J gene lost 11 bases, with 15 bases spanning the gap. This CDR3 reads CASSLPGQRAFF. CDR3 DNA sequence: TGTGCCAGCAGCCTCCCGGGACAAAGGGCTTTCTTT.

This clonotype was detected ten times or more. The genes are TRBV20-1 and TRBJ1-5, with D possibly matching TRBD1 (5 bases). The germline gives CDR1 DFQATT, CDR2 SNEGSKA (reference sequence). Trimming took 3 bases from V and 3 from J, leaving 12 bases between them. The CDR3 contains 14 residues. The CDR3 loop reads CSARNGGYNQPQHF. The CDR3 DNA reads as TGCAGTGCTAGGAATGGGGGTTACAATCAGCCCCAGCATTTT.

A word on this clonotype: Possible read error: a much larger clone is one base away. The V gene is TRBV3-1, the J gene TRBJ1-1; no definite D call. CDR1 and CDR2 from the germline V gene are LGHDT and YNNKEL (reference sequence). This CDR3 region has 13 residues. The CDR3 reads CVSSQLGRTEAFF. CDR3 DNA: TGTGTCAGCAGCCAACTCGGGCGCACTGAAGCTTTCTTT.

This clonotype was seen many times. V gene TRBV28 combines with J gene TRBJ1-5; 8 nucleotides agree with TRBD1. V lost 7 bases, J lost 11 bases, and 10 bases stayed unmatched. CDR3 size: 13 residues. Germline assignment: CDR1 MDHEN and CDR2 SYDVKM. CDR3 DNA sequence: TGTGCCAGCAAGGAGACAGGGGATCGCGCCCAGCATTTT. This sequence encodes CASKETGDRAQHF.

In this sample, this clonotype turned up once. A far larger clone is one base from this, pointing to a likely read error. The V call is TRBV6-2 or TRBV6-3, the J call TRBJ2-3, with TRBD2 matching 13 bases. Germline-derived CDR1 and CDR2 are MNHEY and SVGEGT. Trimming took 4 bases from V and 5 from J; bases not matched to a gene: 6. This CDR3 contains 16 residues. The CDR3 spells CASSSRLAGGKDTQYF. CDR3 DNA sequence: TGTGCCAGCAGTTCGAGACTAGCGGGAGGCAAAGATACGCAGTATTTT.

This clonotype was seen ten or more times. The CDR3 bases are TGTGCCAGCAGCCCGCGGGGCCCAGATACGCAGTATTTT. Translating gives CASSPRGPDTQYF. V gene TRBV7-9 combines with J gene TRBJ2-3; the D gene is possibly TRBD2 (6 bases). The germline V gene encodes CDR1 SEHNR and CDR2 FQNEAQ (reference sequence). V was pared by 5 bases and J by 4 bases, with 10 bases between. This CDR3 contains 13 residues.

This clonotype is categorized as medium-sized. The chain couples TRBV7-9 to TRBJ2-2, with D possibly being TRBD2 (6 bases). Germline values: CDR1 SEHNR, CDR2 FQNEAQ (reference sequence). Trimming pared 7 bases from V and 4 bases from J, leaving 22 bases between. The CDR3 runs 17 residues. The CDR3 loop is CASTDKLGGSTTGELFF. DNA of the CDR3: TGTGCCAGCACCGATAAACTGGGGGGAAGCACCACCGGGGAGCTGTTTTTT.

This clonotype was counted many times. The chain has TRBV28 and TRBJ2-5; D tentatively fits TRBD1 or TRBD2 (5 bases each). The length of the CDR3 is 14 residues. Per the germline V gene, CDR1 is MDHEN and CDR2 is SYDVKM. Trimming removed 2 bases at V and 5 bases at J, with 12 bases between. The CDR3: CASSLRQGTETQYF. For the CDR3, the DNA is TGTGCCAGCAGTTTAAGGCAAGGGACGGAGACCCAGTACTTC.

Comment on this clonotype: Given a much more abundant clone one base away, this may be a read error. The rearrangement joins TRBV6-1 to TRBJ1-2, with a possible D match to TRBD1 (5 bases). V lost 4 bases and J 7 bases, leaving 16 bases between the germline ends. This CDR3 is 14 amino acids long. In germline, CDR1 is MNHNS, CDR2 SASEGT. Here the CDR3 reads CASSADKALGGYTF. Written as DNA, the CDR3 is TGTGCCAGCAGTGCGGACAAGGCCCTGGGTGGCTACACCTTC.

This clonotype was seen at least ten times. The CDR3 bases are TGTGCCTGGAGCGCAAACCAGGGTTCGCCCCTCCACTTT. Residues: CAWSANQGSPLHF. The chain has TRBV30 and TRBJ1-6; perhaps TRBD1 as D (5 bases). This CDR3 comprises 13 residues. The V end lost 3 bases, the J end lost 13 bases, and 16 bases lay between the germline ends. Germline CDR1 GTSNPN, CDR2 SVGIG (reference sequence).

This clonotype was observed many times. The chain is built from TRBV6-5 and TRBJ1-6, with D unclear. With 2 bases removed from V and 4 bases from J, the gap between germline ends came to 9 bases. The CDR3 spans 15 residues. From germline, CDR1 is MNHEY and CDR2 SVGAGI. CDR3 in DNA: TGTGCCAGCAGTTACGGTGGCAATTATAATTCACCCCTCCACTTT. Its protein product is CASSYGGNYNSPLHF.

In its sample, this clonotype was seen many times. The chain links TRBV20-1 to TRBJ2-5; possibly TRBD2 for D (5 bases). The CDR3 covers 14 residues. Germline V lookup: CDR1 DFQATT, CDR2 SNEGSKA (reference sequence). The V end lost 0 bases, the J end lost 4 bases, and 12 bases lay between the germline ends. CDR3 nucleotides: TGCAGTGCTAGAGATGCGGGTGTAGTAGAGACCCAGTACTTC. It codes for CSARDAGVVETQYF.

Details on this clonotype: A much larger clone lies a single base off, so this may be a read error. The V call is TRBV29-1, the J call TRBJ2-2, with no clear D. The CDR3 loop spans 16 amino acids. Trimming removed 5 bases from V and 4 bases from J, with 20 bases in between. Germline CDR1 SQVTM, CDR2 ANQGSEA. Here the CDR3 reads CSVYTEGHTGTGELFF. The CDR3 coding sequence is TGCAGCGTTTATACTGAAGGGCACACGGGCACCGGGGAGCTGTTTTTT.

This clonotype has at least ten counts. The chain carries TRBV15 and TRBJ1-5; 7 nucleotides agree with TRBD1. With 4 bases clipped from V and 2 bases from J, the junction kept 5 bases outside the gene matches. The CDR3 runs to 15 residues. The germline CDR1 and CDR2 sequences are LNHNV and YYDKDF (reference sequence). CDR3 amino acids: CATSTRQGGNQPQHF. The DNA of the CDR3 is TGTGCCACCAGCACCCGACAGGGAGGCAATCAGCCCCAGCATTTT.